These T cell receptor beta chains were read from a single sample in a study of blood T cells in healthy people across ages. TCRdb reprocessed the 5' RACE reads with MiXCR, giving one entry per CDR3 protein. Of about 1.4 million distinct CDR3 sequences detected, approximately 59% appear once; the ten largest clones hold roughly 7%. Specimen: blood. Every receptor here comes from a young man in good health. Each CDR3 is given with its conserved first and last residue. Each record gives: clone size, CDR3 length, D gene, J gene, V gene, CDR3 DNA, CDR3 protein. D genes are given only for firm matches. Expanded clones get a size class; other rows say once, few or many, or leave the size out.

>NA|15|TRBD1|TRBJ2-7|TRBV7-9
TGTGCCAGCAGCTCACCGGGACAGTCCTACAATGAGCAGTACTTC
CASSSPGQSYNEQYF
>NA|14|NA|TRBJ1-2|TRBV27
TGTGCCAGCAGTCCCGAGGCAGGGGCCGGGGGCTACACCTTC
CASSPEAGAGGYTF
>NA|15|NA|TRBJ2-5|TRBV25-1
TGTGCCAGCAGTGATGGGACTTCTCTCCAAGAGACCCAGTACTTC
CASSDGTSLQETQYF
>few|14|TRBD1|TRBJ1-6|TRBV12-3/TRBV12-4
TGTGCCAGCAGTCTAACAGGGGAAAATTCACCCCTCCACTTT
CASSLTGENSPLHF
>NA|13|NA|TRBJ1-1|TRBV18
TGTGCCAGCTCACATGACGGGGCCTTTGAAGCTTTCTTT
CASSHDGAFEAFF
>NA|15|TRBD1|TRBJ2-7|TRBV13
TGTGCCAGCAGCCCCGGGACAGGGAACCACTACGAGCAGTACTTC
CASSPGTGNHYEQYF
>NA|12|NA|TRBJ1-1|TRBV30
TGTGCCTGGAGTCCGAGACGGAGTGAAGCTTTCTTT
CAWSPRRSEAFF
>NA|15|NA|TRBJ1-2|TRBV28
TGTGCCAGCAGTTTAGAGGTACAGGCGGCGGGCGGCTACACCTTC
CASSLEVQAAGGYTF
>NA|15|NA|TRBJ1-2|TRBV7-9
TGTGCCAGCAAAGGGGGACGGACTAACGGATATGGCTACACCTTC
CASKGGRTNGYGYTF
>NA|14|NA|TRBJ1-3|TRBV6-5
TGTGCCAGCAGCTACGAGATGGGGGGAAACACCATATATTTT
CASSYEMGGNTIYF
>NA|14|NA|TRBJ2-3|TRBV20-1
TGCAGTGCTTTGTCCGGGGGAGGATATGATACGCAGTATTTT
CSALSGGGYDTQYF
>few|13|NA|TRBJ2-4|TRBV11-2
TGTGCCAGCAGCTTAGGAGACGTGGAAGGCCAGTACTTC
CASSLGDVEGQYF
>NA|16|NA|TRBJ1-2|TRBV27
TGTGCCAGCAGTTACTCTCGAGAGGGGCATAACTATGGCTACACCTTC
CASSYSREGHNYGYTF
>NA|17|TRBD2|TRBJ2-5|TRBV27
TGTGCCAGCAGTCCGTTCAAGGGCGGGGGGGAACAAGAGACCCAGTACTTC
CASSPFKGGGEQETQYF
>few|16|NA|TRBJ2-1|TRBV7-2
TGTGCCAGCAGCCCGATGGAACCCAGCTCCTACAATGAGCAGTTCTTC
CASSPMEPSSYNEQFF
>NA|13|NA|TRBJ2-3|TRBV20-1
TGCAGTGCGGACAGCCCTAGCACAGATACGCAGTATTTT
CSADSPSTDTQYF
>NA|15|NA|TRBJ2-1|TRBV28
TGTGCCAGCACACTGGACCCTATTCCCTACAATGAGCAGTTCTTC
CASTLDPIPYNEQFF
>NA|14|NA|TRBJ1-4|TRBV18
TGTGCCAGCTCACCAAAGGGGACCAATGAAAAACTGTTTTTT
CASSPKGTNEKLFF
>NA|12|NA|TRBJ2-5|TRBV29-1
TGCAGCGTTGCGGATGGGGGAGAGACCCAGTACTTC
CSVADGGETQYF
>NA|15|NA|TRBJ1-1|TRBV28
TGTGCCAGCGGTTTCGGGACTTATATGAACACTGAAGCTTTCTTT
CASGFGTYMNTEAFF
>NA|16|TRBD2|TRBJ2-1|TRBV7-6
TGTGCCAGCAGCTTAACAACTAGCGGGAGTGGAAATGAGCAGTTCTTC
CASSLTTSGSGNEQFF
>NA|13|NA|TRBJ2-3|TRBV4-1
TGCGCCAGCAGCCGGTCTGGACCGGATCCGCAGTATTTT
CASSRSGPDPQYF
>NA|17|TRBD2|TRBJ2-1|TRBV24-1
TGTGCCACCAGTGGGGCTAGCGGGGGGGTTTTCTACAATGAGCAGTTCTTC
CATSGASGGVFYNEQFF
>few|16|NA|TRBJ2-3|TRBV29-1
TGCAGCGTTGGGAGGGGTCCCCTGACCCTCACAGATACGCAGTATTTT
CSVGRGPLTLTDTQYF
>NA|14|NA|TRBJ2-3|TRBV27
TGTGCCAGCAGTCAACTACAGGGAACAGATACGCAGTATTTT
CASSQLQGTDTQYF
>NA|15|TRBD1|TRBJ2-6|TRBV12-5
TGTGCTAGTGCAGGGGGCGTTTCGGGGGCCAACGTCCTGACTTTC
CASAGGVSGANVLTF
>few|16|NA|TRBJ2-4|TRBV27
TGTGCCAGCAGTTCCACGGTAGCCCTCGGGGAAAACATTCAGTACTTC
CASSSTVALGENIQYF
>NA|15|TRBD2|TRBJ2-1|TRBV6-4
TGTGCCAGCAGTAAGTGGGACATGGGACTAGATGAGCAGTTCTTC
CASSKWDMGLDEQFF
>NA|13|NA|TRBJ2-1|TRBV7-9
TGTGCCAGCAGCCCGCCTCCGGGCAATGAGCAGTTCTTC
CASSPPPGNEQFF
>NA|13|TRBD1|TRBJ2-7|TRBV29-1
TGCAGCGTCCGGGACAGGACGACCTACGAGCAGTACTTC
CSVRDRTTYEQYF
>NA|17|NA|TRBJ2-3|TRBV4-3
TGCGCCAGCAGCCAAGATCCCGGGCCGGGGCTCGCAGATACGCAGTATTTT
CASSQDPGPGLADTQYF
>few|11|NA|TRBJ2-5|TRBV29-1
TGCAGCGTTGCAGTGGGAGAGACCCAGTACTTC
CSVAVGETQYF
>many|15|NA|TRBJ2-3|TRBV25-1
TGTGCCAGCACCTCGCGGACCGGGGGTAAAGATACGCAGTATTTT
CASTSRTGGKDTQYF
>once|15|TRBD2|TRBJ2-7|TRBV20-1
TGCAGTGCTAGTTGGACTAGCGGGAGTCCCTACGAGCAGTACTTC
CSASWTSGSPYEQYF
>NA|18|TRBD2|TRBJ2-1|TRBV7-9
TGTGCCAGCAGCTTAGTAGGGACTAGCACCCAATTCTACAATGAGCAGTTCTTC
CASSLVGTSTQFYNEQFF
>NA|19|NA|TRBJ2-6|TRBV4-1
TGCGCCAGCAGCCAGGTACAACGTTGGAGAATCTCTGGGGCCAACGTCCTGACTTTC
CASSQVQRWRISGANVLTF
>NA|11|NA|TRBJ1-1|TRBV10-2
TGCGCCAGCAGTGAACAGGGTGAAGCTTTCTTT
CASSEQGEAFF